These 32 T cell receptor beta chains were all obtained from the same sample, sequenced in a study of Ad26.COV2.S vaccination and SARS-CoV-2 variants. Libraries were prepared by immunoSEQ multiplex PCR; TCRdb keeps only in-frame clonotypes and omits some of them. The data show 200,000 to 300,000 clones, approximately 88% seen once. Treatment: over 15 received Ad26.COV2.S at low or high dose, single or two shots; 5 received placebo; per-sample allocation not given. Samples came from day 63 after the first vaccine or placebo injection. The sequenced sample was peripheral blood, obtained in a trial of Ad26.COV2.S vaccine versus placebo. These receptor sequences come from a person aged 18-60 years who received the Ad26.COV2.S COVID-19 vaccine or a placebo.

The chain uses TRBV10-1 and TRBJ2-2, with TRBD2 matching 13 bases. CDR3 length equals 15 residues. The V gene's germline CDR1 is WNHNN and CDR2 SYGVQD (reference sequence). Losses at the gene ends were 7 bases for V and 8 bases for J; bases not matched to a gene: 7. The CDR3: CASTTSGGGGGELFF. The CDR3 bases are TGCGCCAGCACCACTAGCGGGGGGGGAGGAGGGGAGCTGTTTTTT.

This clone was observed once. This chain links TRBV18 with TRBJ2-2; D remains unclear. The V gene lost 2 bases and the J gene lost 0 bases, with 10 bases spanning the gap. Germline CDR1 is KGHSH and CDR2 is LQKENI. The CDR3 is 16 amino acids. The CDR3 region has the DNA TGTGCCAGCTCACCAGGAAGGGTTGCGAACACCGGGGAGCTGTTTTTT. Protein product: CASSPGRVANTGELFF.

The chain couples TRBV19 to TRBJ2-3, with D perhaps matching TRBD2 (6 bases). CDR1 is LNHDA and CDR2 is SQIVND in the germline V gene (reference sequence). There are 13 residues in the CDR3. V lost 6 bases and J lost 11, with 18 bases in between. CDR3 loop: CASRTASRREQYF. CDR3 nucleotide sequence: TGTGCCAGTAGAACTGCCAGCCGGAGGGAGCAGTATTTT. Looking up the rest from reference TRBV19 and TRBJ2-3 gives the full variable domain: DGGITQSPKYLFRKEGQNVTLSCEQNLNHDAMYWYRQDPGQGLRLIYYSQIVNDFQKGDIAEGYSVSREKKESFPLTVTSAQKNPTAFYLCASRTASRREQYFGPGTRLTVL.

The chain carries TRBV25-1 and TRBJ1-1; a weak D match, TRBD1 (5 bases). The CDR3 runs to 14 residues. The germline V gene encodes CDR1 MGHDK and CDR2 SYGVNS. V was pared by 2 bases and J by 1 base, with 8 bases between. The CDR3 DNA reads TGTGCCAGCAGTGAAGGGGGGAGGAACACTGAAGCTTTCTTT. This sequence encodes CASSEGGRNTEAFF.

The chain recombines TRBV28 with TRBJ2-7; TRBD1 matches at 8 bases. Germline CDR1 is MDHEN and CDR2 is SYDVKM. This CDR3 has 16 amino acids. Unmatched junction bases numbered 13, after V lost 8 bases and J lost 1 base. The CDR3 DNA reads TGTGCCAGCCCGCCATCGACAGGGGCCGATTCCTACGAGCAGTACTTC. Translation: CASPPSTGADSYEQYF.

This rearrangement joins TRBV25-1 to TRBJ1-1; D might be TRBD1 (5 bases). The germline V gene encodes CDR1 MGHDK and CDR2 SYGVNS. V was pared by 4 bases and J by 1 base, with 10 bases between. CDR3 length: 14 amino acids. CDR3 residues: CASSVAGTNTEAFF. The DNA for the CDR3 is TGTGCCAGCAGTGTAGCGGGGACGAACACTGAAGCTTTCTTT.

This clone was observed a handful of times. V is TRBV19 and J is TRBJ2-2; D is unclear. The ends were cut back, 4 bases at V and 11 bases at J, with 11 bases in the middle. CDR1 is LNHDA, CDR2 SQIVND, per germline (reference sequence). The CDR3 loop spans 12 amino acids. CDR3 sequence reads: CASSRHSFELFF. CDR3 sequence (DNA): TGTGCCAGTAGTAGGCACAGTTTTGAGCTGTTTTTT. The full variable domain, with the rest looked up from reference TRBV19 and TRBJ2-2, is DGGITQSPKYLFRKEGQNVTLSCEQNLNHDAMYWYRQDPGQGLRLIYYSQIVNDFQKGDIAEGYSVSREKKESFPLTVTSAQKNPTAFYLCASSRHSFELFFGEGSRLTVL.

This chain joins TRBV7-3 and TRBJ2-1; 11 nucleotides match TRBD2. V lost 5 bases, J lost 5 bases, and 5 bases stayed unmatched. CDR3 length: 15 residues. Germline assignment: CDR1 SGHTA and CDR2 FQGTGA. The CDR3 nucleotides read TGTGCCAGCAGCCCCGGGACTAGCGGAAACAATGAGCAGTTCTTC. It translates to CASSPGTSGNNEQFF.

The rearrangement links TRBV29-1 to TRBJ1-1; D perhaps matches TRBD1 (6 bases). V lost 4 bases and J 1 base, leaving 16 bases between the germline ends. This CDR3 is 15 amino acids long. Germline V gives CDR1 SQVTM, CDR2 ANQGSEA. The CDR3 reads CSVGLRGARNTEAFF. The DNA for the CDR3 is TGCAGCGTTGGCCTACGGGGGGCGAGGAACACTGAAGCTTTCTTT.

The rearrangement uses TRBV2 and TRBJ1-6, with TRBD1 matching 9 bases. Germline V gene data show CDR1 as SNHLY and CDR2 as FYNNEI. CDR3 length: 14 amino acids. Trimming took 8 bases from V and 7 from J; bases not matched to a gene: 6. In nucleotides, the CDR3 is TGTGCCAGCGCACCCGACAGGGGGAATTCACCCCTCCACTTT. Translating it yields CASAPDRGNSPLHF. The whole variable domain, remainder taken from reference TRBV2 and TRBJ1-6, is EPEVTQTPSHQVTQMGQEVILRCVPISNHLYFYWYRQILGQKVEFLVSFYNNEISEKSEIFDDQFSVERPDGSNFTLKIRSTKLEDSAMYFCASAPDRGNSPLHFGNGTRLTVT.

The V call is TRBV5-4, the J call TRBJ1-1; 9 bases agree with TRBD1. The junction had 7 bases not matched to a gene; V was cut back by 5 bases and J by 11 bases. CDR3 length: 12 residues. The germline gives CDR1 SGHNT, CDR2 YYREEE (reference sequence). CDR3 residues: CASSHDRGRAFF. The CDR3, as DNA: TGTGCCAGCAGTCACGACAGGGGGAGGGCTTTCTTT.

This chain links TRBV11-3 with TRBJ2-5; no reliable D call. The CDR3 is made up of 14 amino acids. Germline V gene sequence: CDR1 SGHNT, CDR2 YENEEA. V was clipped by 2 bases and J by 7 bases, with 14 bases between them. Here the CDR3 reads CASSLRRCHRTQYF. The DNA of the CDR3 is TGTGCCAGCAGCTTACGCAGGTGTCATAGGACCCAGTACTTC. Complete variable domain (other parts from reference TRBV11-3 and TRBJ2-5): EAGVVQSPRYKIIEKKQPVAFWCNPISGHNTLYWYLQNLGQGPELLIRYENEEAVDDSQLPKDRFSAERLKGVDSTLKIQPAELGDSAVYLCASSLRRCHRTQYFGPGTRLLVL.

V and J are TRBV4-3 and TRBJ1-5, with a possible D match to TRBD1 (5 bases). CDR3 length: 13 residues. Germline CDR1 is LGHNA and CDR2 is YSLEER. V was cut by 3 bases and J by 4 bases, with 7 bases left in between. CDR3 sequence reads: CASSHGGNQPQHF. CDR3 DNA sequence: TGCGCCAGCAGCCATGGGGGAAATCAGCCCCAGCATTTT.

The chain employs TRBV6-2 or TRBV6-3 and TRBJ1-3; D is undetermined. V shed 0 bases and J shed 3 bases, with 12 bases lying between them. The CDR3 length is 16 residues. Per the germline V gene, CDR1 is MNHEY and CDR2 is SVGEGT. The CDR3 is CASSYSLRHHGNTIYF. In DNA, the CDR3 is TGTGCCAGCAGTTACTCTCTTCGACACCATGGAAACACCATATATTTT.

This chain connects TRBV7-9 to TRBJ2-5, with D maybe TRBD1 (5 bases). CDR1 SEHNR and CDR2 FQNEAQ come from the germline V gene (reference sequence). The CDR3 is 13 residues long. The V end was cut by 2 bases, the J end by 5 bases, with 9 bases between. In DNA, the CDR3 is TGTGCCAGCAGCTTAAGGACAATTGAGACCCAGTACTTC. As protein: CASSLRTIETQYF.

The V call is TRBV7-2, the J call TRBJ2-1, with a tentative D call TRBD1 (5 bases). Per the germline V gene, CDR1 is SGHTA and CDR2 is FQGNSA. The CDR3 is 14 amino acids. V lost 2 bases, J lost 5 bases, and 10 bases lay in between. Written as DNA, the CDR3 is TGTGCCAGCAGCTTACACAGGTTGAACAATGAGCAGTTCTTC. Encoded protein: CASSLHRLNNEQFF.

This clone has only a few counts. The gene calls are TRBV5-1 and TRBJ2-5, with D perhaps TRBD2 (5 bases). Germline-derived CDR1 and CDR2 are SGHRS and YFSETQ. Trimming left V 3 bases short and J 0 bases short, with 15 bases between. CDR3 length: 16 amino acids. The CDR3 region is CASSSQGRAYQETQYF. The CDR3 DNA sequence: TGCGCCAGCAGCTCCCAAGGGCGGGCGTACCAAGAGACCCAGTACTTC. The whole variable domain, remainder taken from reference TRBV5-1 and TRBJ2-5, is KAGVTQTPRYLIKTRGQQVTLSCSPISGHRSVSWYQQTPGQGLQFLFEYFSETQRNKGNFPGRFSGRQFSNSRSEMNVSTLELGDSALYLCASSSQGRAYQETQYFGPGTRLLVL.

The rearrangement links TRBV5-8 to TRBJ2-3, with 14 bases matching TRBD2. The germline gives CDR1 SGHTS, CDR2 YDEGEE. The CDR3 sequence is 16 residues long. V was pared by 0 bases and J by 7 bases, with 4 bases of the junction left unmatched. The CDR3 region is CASSLGLAGGVNTQYF. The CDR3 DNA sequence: TGTGCCAGCAGCTTGGGACTAGCGGGGGGGGTGAATACGCAGTATTTT.

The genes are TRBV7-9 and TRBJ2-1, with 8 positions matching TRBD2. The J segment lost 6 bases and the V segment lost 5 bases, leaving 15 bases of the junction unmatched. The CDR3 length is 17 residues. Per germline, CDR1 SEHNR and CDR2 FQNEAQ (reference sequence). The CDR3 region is CASSRSVGGATSNEQFF. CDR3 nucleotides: TGTGCCAGCAGCCGTTCCGTCGGGGGGGCCACATCCAATGAGCAGTTCTTC.

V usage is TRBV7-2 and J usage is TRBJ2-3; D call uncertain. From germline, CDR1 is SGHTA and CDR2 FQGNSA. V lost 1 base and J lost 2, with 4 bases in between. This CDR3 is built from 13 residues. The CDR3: CASSLETTDTQYF. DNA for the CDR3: TGTGCCAGCAGCTTAGAAACCACAGATACGCAGTATTTT.

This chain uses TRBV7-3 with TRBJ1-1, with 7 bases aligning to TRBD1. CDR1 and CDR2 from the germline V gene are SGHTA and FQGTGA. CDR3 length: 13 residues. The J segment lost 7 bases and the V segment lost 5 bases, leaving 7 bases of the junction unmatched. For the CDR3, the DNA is TGTGCCAGCAGCCCGGGACAGCCCTTTGAAGCTTTCTTT. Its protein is CASSPGQPFEAFF.

The CDR3 sequence is CASSSGQDRGQPQHF. The CDR3 DNA sequence: TGTGCCAGCAGCTCCGGTCAGGACAGGGGCCAGCCCCAGCATTTT. The rearrangement uses TRBV5-8 and TRBJ1-5; TRBD1 aligns across 9 bases. V dropped 3 bases and J dropped 7; count of bases not matched to a gene: 8. CDR3 length equals 15 residues. The V gene's germline CDR1 is SGHTS and CDR2 YDEGEE.

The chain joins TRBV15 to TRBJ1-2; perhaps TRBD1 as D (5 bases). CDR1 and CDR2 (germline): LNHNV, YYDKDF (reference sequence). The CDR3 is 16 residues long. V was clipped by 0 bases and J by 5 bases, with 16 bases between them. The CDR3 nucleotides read TGTGCCACCAGCAGAGATGGTCCCCAGGGTGGATATGGCTACACCTTC. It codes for CATSRDGPQGGYGYTF.

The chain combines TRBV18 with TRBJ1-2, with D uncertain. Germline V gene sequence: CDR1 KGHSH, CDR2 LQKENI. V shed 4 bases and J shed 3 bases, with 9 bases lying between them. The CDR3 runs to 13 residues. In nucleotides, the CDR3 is TGTGCCAGCTCACAAGGGTACGACTATGGCTACACCTTC. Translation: CASSQGYDYGYTF.

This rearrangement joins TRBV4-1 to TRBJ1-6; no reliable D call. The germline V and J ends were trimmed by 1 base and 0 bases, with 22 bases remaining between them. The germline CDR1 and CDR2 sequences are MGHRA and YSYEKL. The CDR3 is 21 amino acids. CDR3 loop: CASSQASPPRGFSSYNSPLHF. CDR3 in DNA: TGCGCCAGCAGCCAAGCTTCCCCTCCCCGAGGTTTCAGCTCCTATAATTCACCCCTCCACTTT.

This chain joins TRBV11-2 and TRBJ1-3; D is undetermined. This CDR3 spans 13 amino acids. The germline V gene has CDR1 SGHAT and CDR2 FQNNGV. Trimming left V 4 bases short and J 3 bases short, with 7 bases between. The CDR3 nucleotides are TGTGCCAGCAGCTCCGGTGGTGGAAACACCATATATTTT. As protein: CASSSGGGNTIYF.

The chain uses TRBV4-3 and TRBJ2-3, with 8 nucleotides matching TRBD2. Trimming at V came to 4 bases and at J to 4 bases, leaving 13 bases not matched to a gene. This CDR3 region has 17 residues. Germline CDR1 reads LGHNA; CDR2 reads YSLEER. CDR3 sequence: CASSLASHGRDADTQYF. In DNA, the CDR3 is TGCGCCAGCAGCCTAGCCTCTCACGGGAGGGATGCAGATACGCAGTATTTT.

CDR3 in amino acids: CASTPGSHYGYTF. CDR3 nucleotide sequence: TGTGCCAGCACCCCCGGGTCTCACTATGGCTACACCTTC. This chain connects TRBV6-5 to TRBJ1-2; the D is unclear. The CDR3 is 13 residues long. The V end was cut by 7 bases, the J end by 3 bases, with 12 bases between. Germline CDR1 reads MNHEY; CDR2 reads SVGAGI.

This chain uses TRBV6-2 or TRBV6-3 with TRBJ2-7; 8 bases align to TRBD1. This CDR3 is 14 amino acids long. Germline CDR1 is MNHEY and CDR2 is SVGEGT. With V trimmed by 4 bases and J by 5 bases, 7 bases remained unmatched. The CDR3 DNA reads TGTGCCAGCAGTTCTCGGACAGGGAAGGACGAGCAGTACGTC. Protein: CASSSRTGKDEQYV.

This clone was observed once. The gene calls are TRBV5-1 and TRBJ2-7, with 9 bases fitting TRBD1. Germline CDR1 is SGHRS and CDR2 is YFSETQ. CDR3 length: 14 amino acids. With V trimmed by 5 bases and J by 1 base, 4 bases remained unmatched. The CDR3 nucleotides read TGCGCCAGCAGAGAGACAGGGGGATCCTACGAGCAGTACTTC. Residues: CASRETGGSYEQYF.

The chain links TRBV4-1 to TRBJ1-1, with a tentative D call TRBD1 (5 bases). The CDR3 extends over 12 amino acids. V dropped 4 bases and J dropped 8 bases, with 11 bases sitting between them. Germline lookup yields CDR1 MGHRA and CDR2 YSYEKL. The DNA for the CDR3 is TGCGCCAGCAGCCTCTATAGGGGCGAAGCTTTCTTT. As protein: CASSLYRGEAFF.

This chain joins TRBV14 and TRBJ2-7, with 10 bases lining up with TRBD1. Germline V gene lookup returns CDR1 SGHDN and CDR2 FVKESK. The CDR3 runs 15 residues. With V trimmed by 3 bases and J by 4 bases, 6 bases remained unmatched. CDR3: CASSHTTGGGYEQYF. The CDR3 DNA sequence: TGTGCCAGCAGCCACACGACAGGGGGCGGATACGAGCAGTACTTC.